A selection of T cell receptor beta chains follows, all from one sample in a study of identical twins. TCRdb re-analysed the 5' RACE reads in MiXCR, keeping a single row per CDR3 protein. Of approximately 470,000 distinct CDR3 sequences listed, 13% to 15% were seen once; the top ten hold 0.52%. The sample was also linked to a second study, of yellow fever vaccine responses in identical twins.

Specimen: CD4+ T cells sorted from blood. These TCRs come from a woman in her late teens or twenties in good health. CDR3s include the opening cysteine and the closing phenylalanine or tryptophan. The D gene is left open where the match is weak. Not all rows give a size; the values are once, few, many and, for expanded clones, a class.

clone_size	j_call	v_call	d_call	cdr3_aa	cdr3_nt
NA	TRBJ2-1	TRBV6-2/TRBV6-3	NA	CASSHVTGVLDSYNEQFF	TGTGCCAGCAGTCACGTCACAGGAGTCCTAGATTCCTACAATGAGCAGTTCTTC
NA	TRBJ1-6	TRBV2	TRBD1	CASSPDRSTSPLHF	TGTGCCAGCAGTCCGGACAGGTCAACTTCACCCCTCCACTTT
few	TRBJ2-7	TRBV7-9	TRBD1	CASSPMGQPTYEQYF	TGTGCCAGCAGCCCAATGGGACAGCCGACTTACGAGCAGTACTTC
NA	TRBJ2-1	TRBV12-3/TRBV12-4	TRBD2	CASRETSGTGNEQFF	TGTGCCAGCAGGGAGACTAGCGGGACGGGGAATGAGCAGTTCTTC
few	TRBJ1-1	TRBV27	NA	CASSKPSTEAFF	TGTGCCAGCAGTAAACCATCCACTGAAGCTTTCTTT
many	TRBJ1-5	TRBV20-1	TRBD1	CSARFGTGSNQPQHF	TGCAGTGCTCGATTCGGGACAGGGAGCAATCAGCCCCAGCATTTT
NA	TRBJ2-7	TRBV29-1	NA	CSARGGDEQYF	TGCAGCGCCCGGGGAGGCGACGAGCAGTACTTC
NA	TRBJ2-3	TRBV5-1	TRBD2	CASILLLAGGKADTQYF	TGCGCCAGCATCCTCCTATTAGCGGGAGGGAAGGCAGATACGCAGTATTTT
NA	TRBJ2-6	TRBV18	TRBD1	CASSPGQGPGANVLTF	TGTGCCAGCTCACCGGGACAGGGTCCTGGGGCCAACGTCCTGACTTTC
few	TRBJ1-5	TRBV4-3	NA	CASSQDTGRGNQPQHF	TGCGCCAGCAGCCAAGACACCGGGAGGGGCAATCAGCCCCAGCATTTT
NA	TRBJ2-3	TRBV30	NA	CAWQTAVVTQYF	TGTGCCTGGCAGACTGCCGTAGTTACGCAGTATTTT
many	TRBJ1-2	TRBV5-1	TRBD1	CASTAGTGVRGYTF	TGCGCCAGCACCGCCGGGACAGGGGTGCGTGGCTACACCTTC
NA	TRBJ2-2	TRBV5-1	TRBD2	CATSLGLETGELFF	TGCGCCACCAGCTTAGGACTAGAAACCGGGGAGCTGTTTTTT
few	TRBJ2-1	TRBV27	TRBD2	CASSSTGTSGWVEQFF	TGTGCCAGCAGTTCAACCGGGACTAGCGGGTGGGTTGAGCAGTTCTTC
NA	TRBJ2-6	TRBV5-1	NA	CASSLAIGSGVNVLTF	TGCGCCAGCAGCTTGGCCATTGGCTCTGGGGTCAACGTCCTGACTTTC
few	TRBJ2-1	TRBV20-1	TRBD2	CSASRLAGWDNEQFF	TGCAGTGCTAGCAGACTAGCGGGGTGGGACAATGAGCAGTTCTTC
NA	TRBJ2-1	TRBV2	TRBD2	CASRGIRTSGGAPNEQFF	TGTGCCAGCAGGGGGATTCGGACTAGCGGGGGGGCTCCCAATGAGCAGTTCTTC
NA	TRBJ2-7	TRBV7-2	NA	CASSSTQGSHEQYF	TGTGCCAGCAGCTCAACACAGGGTTCACACGAGCAGTACTTC
few	TRBJ2-2	TRBV20-1	TRBD2	CSARELFGGSGELFF	TGCAGTGCTAGAGAGCTATTCGGGGGGTCCGGGGAGCTGTTTTTT
many	TRBJ1-2	TRBV12-3/TRBV12-4	NA	CASRTLGNYGYTF	TGTGCCAGCAGGACATTGGGCAACTATGGCTACACCTTC
NA	TRBJ1-3	TRBV7-2	TRBD1	CASSLAGTGAGNTIYF	TGTGCCAGCAGCTTGGCCGGGACAGGGGCTGGAAACACCATATATTTT
NA	TRBJ2-7	TRBV2	TRBD1	CASSVRGEQYF	TGTGCCAGCAGTGTCAGGGGGGAGCAGTACTTC
few	TRBJ2-5	TRBV29-1	TRBD2	CSGREGRETQYF	TGCAGCGGGCGGGAGGGTCGAGAGACCCAGTACTTC
NA	TRBJ2-2	TRBV5-1	TRBD1	CASSWTGAGTGELFF	TGCGCCAGCAGCTGGACAGGGGCGGGTACCGGGGAGCTGTTTTTT
many	TRBJ2-7	TRBV6-2/TRBV6-3	NA	CASRSTSKGPYEQYF	TGTGCCAGCAGATCTACTAGCAAGGGGCCCTACGAGCAGTACTTC
few	TRBJ1-2	TRBV7-9	NA	CASSFGKRGYTF	TGTGCCAGCAGCTTCGGGAAGAGGGGCTACACCTTC
few	TRBJ2-1	TRBV10-3	NA	CATGTANSNEQFF	TGTGCCACCGGGACGGCCAATAGTAATGAGCAGTTCTTC
NA	TRBJ1-4	TRBV12-3/TRBV12-4	TRBD1	CASSFEGAYEKLFF	TGTGCCAGCAGTTTCGAGGGGGCATATGAAAAACTGTTTTTT
NA	TRBJ2-7	TRBV20-1	TRBD2	CSEGLAGFPYEQYF	TGCAGCGAAGGACTAGCGGGTTTTCCCTACGAGCAGTACTTC
many	TRBJ2-1	TRBV5-1	NA	CASSLKEEQFF	TGCGCCAGCAGCTTGAAAGAGGAGCAGTTCTTC
few	TRBJ1-5	TRBV12-3/TRBV12-4	NA	CASRDDRYNQPQHF	TGTGCCAGCAGGGATGACAGGTACAATCAGCCCCAGCATTTT
NA	TRBJ1-1	TRBV18	NA	CASSPNFLNTEAFF	TGTGCCAGCTCACCTAACTTCTTGAACACTGAAGCTTTCTTT
few	TRBJ1-6	TRBV2	NA	CASSRDTSSPLHF	TGTGCCAGCAGCCGGGACACCTCTTCACCCCTCCACTTT
few	TRBJ1-4	TRBV28	TRBD1	CASSTTGVNEKLFF	TGTGCCAGCAGTACGACAGGGGTCAATGAAAAACTGTTTTTT
few	TRBJ2-1	TRBV20-1	TRBD2	CSARWRLAGVSNEQFF	TGCAGTGCTAGATGGCGATTGGCGGGGGTAAGCAATGAGCAGTTCTTC
few	TRBJ2-1	TRBV27	TRBD2	CASSFSGGNRDEQFF	TGTGCCAGCAGTTTTTCGGGGGGGAATCGGGATGAGCAGTTCTTC
few	TRBJ2-1	TRBV6-5	TRBD1	CASRNRGEQFF	TGTGCCAGCAGGAACAGGGGCGAGCAGTTCTTC
NA	TRBJ2-2	TRBV28	NA	CASRTGTQNTGELFF	TGTGCCAGCAGAACCGGGACACAAAACACCGGGGAGCTGTTTTTT
few	TRBJ2-7	TRBV27	TRBD2	CASSLKAGGPYEQYF	TGTGCCAGCAGTTTAAAGGCGGGAGGACCCTACGAGCAGTACTTC
NA	TRBJ1-1	TRBV27	TRBD1	CASSLPVAGGSRTEAFF	TGTGCCAGCAGTTTACCCGTCGCAGGGGGGAGTCGAACTGAAGCTTTCTTT
NA	TRBJ1-1	TRBV28	NA	CASSSPGGRHTEAFF	TGTGCCAGCAGTTCTCCAGGAGGGCGACACACTGAAGCTTTCTTT
many	TRBJ1-2	TRBV20-1	TRBD1	CSAREGQGANYGYTF	TGCAGTGCTAGAGAAGGACAGGGGGCCAACTATGGCTACACCTTC
many	TRBJ2-1	TRBV20-1	NA	CSVGGVSSYNEQFF	TGCAGTGTCGGCGGGGTAAGCTCCTACAATGAGCAGTTCTTC
NA	TRBJ2-3	TRBV20-1	NA	CSARARGDTQYF	TGCAGTGCTAGAGCAAGGGGGGATACGCAGTATTTT
NA	TRBJ2-7	TRBV7-9	TRBD2	CASSWGTSGGPGEYF	TGTGCCAGCAGCTGGGGGACTAGCGGGGGACCCGGAGAGTACTTC
few	TRBJ1-1	TRBV10-3	NA	CAISESSGTEAFF	TGTGCCATCAGTGAGTCAAGTGGGACTGAAGCTTTCTTT
many	TRBJ2-3	TRBV10-3	NA	CATRQGADTQYF	TGTGCCACCCGCCAGGGAGCAGATACGCAGTATTTT
NA	TRBJ2-7	TRBV3-1	NA	CASSQDRALYEQYF	TGTGCCAGCAGCCAAGACAGGGCCCTCTACGAGCAGTACTTC
NA	TRBJ1-1	TRBV12-3/TRBV12-4	NA	CASSPYGGRDTEAFF	TGTGCCAGCAGTCCTTATGGGGGACGCGACACTGAAGCTTTCTTT
NA	TRBJ2-5	TRBV5-4	TRBD1	CASSTGQAAAGTQYF	TGTGCCAGCAGCACGGGACAGGCAGCCGCGGGGACCCAGTACTTC
few	TRBJ2-3	TRBV28	TRBD2	CASSQGAGGPRTDTQYF	TGTGCCAGCAGCCAAGGAGCGGGAGGACCTCGCACAGATACGCAGTATTTT